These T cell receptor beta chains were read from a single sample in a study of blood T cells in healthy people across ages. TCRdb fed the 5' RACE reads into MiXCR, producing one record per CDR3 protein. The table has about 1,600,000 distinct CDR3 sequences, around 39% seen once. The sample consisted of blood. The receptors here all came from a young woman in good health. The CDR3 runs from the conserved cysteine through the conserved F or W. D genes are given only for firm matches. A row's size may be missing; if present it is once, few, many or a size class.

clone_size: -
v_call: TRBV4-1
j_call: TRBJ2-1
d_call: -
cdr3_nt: TGCGCCAGCAGCCCCCCCGGGAGCCGTATTCCCTACAATGAGCAGTTCTTC
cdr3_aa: CASSPPGSRIPYNEQFF

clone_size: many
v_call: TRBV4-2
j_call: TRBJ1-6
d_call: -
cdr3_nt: TGTGCCAGCAGTTTAGCGGGAGGGAATTCACCCCTCCACTTT
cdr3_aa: CASSLAGGNSPLHF

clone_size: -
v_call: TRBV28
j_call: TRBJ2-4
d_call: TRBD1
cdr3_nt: TGTGCCAGCAGTGCCCAACAGGGGCTAGGTTGGGTAGCCAAAAACATTCAGTACTTC
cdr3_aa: CASSAQQGLGWVAKNIQYF

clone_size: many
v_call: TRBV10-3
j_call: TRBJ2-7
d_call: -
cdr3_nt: TGTGCCATCAGGGACAGCTACGAGCAGTACTTC
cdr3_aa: CAIRDSYEQYF

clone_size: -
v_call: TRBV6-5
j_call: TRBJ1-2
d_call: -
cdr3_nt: TGTGCCAGCAGTTACTCGACGGCCCGCTATGGCTACACCTTC
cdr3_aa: CASSYSTARYGYTF

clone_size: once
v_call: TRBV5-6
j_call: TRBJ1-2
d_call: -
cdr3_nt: TGTGCCAGCAGCTTGGCGGACCCTGGCTACACCTTC
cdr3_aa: CASSLADPGYTF

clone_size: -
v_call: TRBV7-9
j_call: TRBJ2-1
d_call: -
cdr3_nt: TGTGCCAGCATGAAGAATGCATACAATGAGCAGTTCTTC
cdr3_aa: CASMKNAYNEQFF

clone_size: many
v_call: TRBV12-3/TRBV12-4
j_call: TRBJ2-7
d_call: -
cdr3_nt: TGTGCCAGCAGTCCAGGACAGTCCTCCTACGAGCAGTACTTC
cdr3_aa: CASSPGQSSYEQYF

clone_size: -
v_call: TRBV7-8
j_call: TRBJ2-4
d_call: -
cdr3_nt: TGTGCCAGCAGCTTAGTCGGCGGTCCCCAAAACATTCAGTACTTC
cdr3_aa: CASSLVGGPQNIQYF

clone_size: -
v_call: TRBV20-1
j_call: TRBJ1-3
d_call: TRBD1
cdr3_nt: TGCAGTGCTACAAAACGGACAGGAATCGAGGGAAACACCATATATTTT
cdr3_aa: CSATKRTGIEGNTIYF

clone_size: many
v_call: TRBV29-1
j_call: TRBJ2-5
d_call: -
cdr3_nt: TGCAGCGTTGAACTAGGCGCGGAGACCCAGTACTTC
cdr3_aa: CSVELGAETQYF

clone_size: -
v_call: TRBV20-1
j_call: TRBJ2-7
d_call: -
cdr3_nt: TGCAGTGCTTGGTTAGGCGCAGGGGCGAAGAACGAGCAGTACTTC
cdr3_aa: CSAWLGAGAKNEQYF

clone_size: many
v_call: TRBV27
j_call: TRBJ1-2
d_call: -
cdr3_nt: TGTGCCAGCAGTTTAACAGGGTCTAACTATGGCTACACCTTC
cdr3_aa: CASSLTGSNYGYTF

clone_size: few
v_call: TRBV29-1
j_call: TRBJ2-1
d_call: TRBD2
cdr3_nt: TGCAGCGTTGTTTTCGGGACTAGCGGGAGGGCATCGGGGGATGAGCAGTTCTTC
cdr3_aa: CSVVFGTSGRASGDEQFF

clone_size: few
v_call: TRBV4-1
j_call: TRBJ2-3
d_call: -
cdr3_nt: TGCGCCAGCAGCCAAGATCAGGCAGGGCAGGATACGCAGTATTTT
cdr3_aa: CASSQDQAGQDTQYF

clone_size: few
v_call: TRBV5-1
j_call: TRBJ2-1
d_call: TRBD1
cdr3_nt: TGCGCCAGCAACCGGGACAGGGCCTTTACCAATGAGCAGTTCTTC
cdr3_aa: CASNRDRAFTNEQFF

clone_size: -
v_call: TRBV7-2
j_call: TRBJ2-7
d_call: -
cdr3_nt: TGTGCCAGCAGCTTAAACCTGGGGTGGGGGGAGCAGTACTTC
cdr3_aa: CASSLNLGWGEQYF

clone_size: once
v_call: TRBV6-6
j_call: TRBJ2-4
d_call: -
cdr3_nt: TGTGCCAGCAGTTACTCGGAGGGAACAGCCAAAAACATTCAGTACTTC
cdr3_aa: CASSYSEGTAKNIQYF

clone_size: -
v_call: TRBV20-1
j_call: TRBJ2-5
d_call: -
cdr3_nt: TGCAGTGCTAGAGATGGGCGCGTTACGGAAGAGACCCAGTACTTC
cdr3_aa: CSARDGRVTEETQYF

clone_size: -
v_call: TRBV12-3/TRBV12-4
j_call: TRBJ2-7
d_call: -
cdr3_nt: TGTGCCAGCAGCTCACTGGCAACCTACGAGCAGTACTTC
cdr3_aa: CASSSLATYEQYF

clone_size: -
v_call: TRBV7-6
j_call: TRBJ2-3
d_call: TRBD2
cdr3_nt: TGTGCCAGCAGCTTAGGAGGCGGGAGGGGCTCTGGCGATACGCAGTATTTT
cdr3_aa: CASSLGGGRGSGDTQYF

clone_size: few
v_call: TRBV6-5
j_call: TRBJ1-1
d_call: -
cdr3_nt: TGTGCCAGCAGTTACTCGAGGGGTATGAACACTGAAGCTTTCTTT
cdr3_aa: CASSYSRGMNTEAFF

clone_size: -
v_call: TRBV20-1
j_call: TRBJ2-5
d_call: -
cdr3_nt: TGCAGTGCCCGGCAGGGGCCCCAAGAGACCCAGTACTTC
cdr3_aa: CSARQGPQETQYF

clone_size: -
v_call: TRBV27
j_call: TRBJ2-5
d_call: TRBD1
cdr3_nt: TGTGCCAGCAGACGTGGACAGGGCGAGGAGTACTTC
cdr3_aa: CASRRGQGEEYF

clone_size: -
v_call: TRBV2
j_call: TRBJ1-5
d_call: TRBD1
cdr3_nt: TGTGCCAGCAGTCTGGATACAGGGGTTAATCAGCCCCAGCATTTT
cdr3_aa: CASSLDTGVNQPQHF

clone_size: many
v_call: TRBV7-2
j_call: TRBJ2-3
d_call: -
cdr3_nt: TGTGCCAGCAGCTTCGGACTAGGGGGAGATACGCAGTATTTT
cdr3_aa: CASSFGLGGDTQYF

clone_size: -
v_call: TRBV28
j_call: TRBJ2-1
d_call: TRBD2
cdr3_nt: TGTGCCAGCAGTTTCGGTTTGGGCGGGAGAGGGGATGAGCAGTTCTTC
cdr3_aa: CASSFGLGGRGDEQFF

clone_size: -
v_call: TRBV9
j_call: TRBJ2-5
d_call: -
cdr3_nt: TGTGCCAGCAGCGGCTCCTCTTCCGGGACTTTCGTTAGAGAGACCCAGTACTTC
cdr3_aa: CASSGSSSGTFVRETQYF

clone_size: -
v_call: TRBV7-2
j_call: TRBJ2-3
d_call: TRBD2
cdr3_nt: TGTGCCAGCAGCCGTCGGACTAGCGGGGTGCTTACAGATACGCGGTATTTT
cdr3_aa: CASSRRTSGVLTDTRYF

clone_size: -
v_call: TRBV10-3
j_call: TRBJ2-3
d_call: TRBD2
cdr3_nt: TGTGCCATCAGGGAATCGGGGGGGGGTACAGATACGCAGTATTTT
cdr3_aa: CAIRESGGGTDTQYF

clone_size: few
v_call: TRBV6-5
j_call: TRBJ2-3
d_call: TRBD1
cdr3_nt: TGTGCCAGCAGTTACTTCCGGGACAGTAGCACAGATACGCAGTATTTT
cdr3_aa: CASSYFRDSSTDTQYF

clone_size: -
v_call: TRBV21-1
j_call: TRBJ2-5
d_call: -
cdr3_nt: TGTGCCAGCAGCCAAAACCCCAAGCAGTACTTC
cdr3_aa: CASSQNPKQYF

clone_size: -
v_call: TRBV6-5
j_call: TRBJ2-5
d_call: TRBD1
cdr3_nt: TGTGCCAGCCGCAACCGGGACAGGGGAATCGAGACCCAGTACTTC
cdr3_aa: CASRNRDRGIETQYF

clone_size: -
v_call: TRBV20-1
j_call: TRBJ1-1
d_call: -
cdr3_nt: TGCAGTGCTAGCTCGGGGAGGACTGAAGCTTTCTTT
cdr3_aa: CSASSGRTEAFF

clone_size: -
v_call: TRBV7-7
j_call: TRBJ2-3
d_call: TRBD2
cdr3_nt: TGTGCCAGCAGCCCGGGGGGGGGTGGTACAGATACGCAGTATTTT
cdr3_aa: CASSPGGGGTDTQYF

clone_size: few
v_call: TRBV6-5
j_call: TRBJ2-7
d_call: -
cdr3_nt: TGTGCCACCTCACAGGATCCGAGCTCCTACGAGCAGTACTTC
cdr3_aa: CATSQDPSSYEQYF

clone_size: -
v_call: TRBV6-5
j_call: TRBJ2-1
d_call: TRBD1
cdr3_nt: TGTGCCAGCAGTTACCTCAGGGACAGCGCCAACTACAATGAGCAGTTCTTC
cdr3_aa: CASSYLRDSANYNEQFF

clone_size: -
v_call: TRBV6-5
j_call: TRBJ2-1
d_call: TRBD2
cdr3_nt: TGTGCCAGCAGTTACGGGACTAGCCCCTACAATGAGCAGTTCTTC
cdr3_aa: CASSYGTSPYNEQFF

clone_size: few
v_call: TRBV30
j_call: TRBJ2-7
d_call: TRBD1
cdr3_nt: TGTGCCTGGACCTTTGCCAGGGGGTCCTACGAGCAGTACTTC
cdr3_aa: CAWTFARGSYEQYF

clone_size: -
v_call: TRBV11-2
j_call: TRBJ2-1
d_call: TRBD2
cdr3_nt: TGTACCAGCGCGCGGCGGGGGGCTGTCTCCTACAATGAGCAGTTCTTC
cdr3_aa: CTSARRGAVSYNEQFF

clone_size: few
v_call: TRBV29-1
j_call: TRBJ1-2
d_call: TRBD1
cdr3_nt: TGCAGCGTTGAGACAGGGGGGCTCGGGGGCTACACCTTC
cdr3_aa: CSVETGGLGGYTF

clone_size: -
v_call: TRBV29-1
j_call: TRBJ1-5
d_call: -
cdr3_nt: TGCAGCGTTAGACACACAGGGCTGGGTCAGCCCCAGCATTTT
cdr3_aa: CSVRHTGLGQPQHF

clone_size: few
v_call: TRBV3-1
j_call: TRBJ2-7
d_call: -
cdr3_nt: TGTGCCAGCAGCCATCTCCCGGGTTCTTCCTCCTCCTACGAGCAGTACTTC
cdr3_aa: CASSHLPGSSSSYEQYF

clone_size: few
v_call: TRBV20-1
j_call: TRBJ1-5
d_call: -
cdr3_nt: TGCAGTGTGGTCGGGGGGGTGAGCAATCAGCCCCAGCATTTT
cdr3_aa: CSVVGGVSNQPQHF

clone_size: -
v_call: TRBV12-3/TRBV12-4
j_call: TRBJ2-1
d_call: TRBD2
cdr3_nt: TGTGCCAGCAGCCGAACCCTAAGAAGCGGGGTTAGCTCCTACAATGAGCAGTTCTTC
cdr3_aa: CASSRTLRSGVSSYNEQFF

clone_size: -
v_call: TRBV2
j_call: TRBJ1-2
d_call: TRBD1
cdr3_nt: TGTGCCAGCAGTGAGATACCTGACAGGGGTGAATATGGCTACACCTTC
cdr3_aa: CASSEIPDRGEYGYTF

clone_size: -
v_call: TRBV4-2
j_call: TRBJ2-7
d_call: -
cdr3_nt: TGTGCCAGCAACCAAGATTTCGCGGGCAACTACGAGCAGTACTTC
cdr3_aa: CASNQDFAGNYEQYF

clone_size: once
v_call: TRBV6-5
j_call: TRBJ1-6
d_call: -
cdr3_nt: TGTGCCATCAGTTACTATTCGGGTCGGACCCGAAATTCACCCCTCCACTTT
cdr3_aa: CAISYYSGRTRNSPLHF

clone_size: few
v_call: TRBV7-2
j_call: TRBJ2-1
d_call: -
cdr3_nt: TGTGCCAGCAGCTTAGGGGCGGCCCAACGGGGATACAATGAGCAGTTCTTC
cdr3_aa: CASSLGAAQRGYNEQFF

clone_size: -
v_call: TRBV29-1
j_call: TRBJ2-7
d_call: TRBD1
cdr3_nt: TGCAGCGCAGGAGGTTTAGGGGGCGTCTACGAGCAGTACTTC
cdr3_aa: CSAGGLGGVYEQYF

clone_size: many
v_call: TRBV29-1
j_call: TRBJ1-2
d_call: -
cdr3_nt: TGCAGCGTTGAATGGGGGCAGAACTATGGCTACACCTTC
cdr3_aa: CSVEWGQNYGYTF

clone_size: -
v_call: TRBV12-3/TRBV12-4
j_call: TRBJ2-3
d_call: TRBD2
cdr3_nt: TGTGCCAGCAGTCCAGACGGGAGGGCCGGTACGCAGTATTTT
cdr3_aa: CASSPDGRAGTQYF